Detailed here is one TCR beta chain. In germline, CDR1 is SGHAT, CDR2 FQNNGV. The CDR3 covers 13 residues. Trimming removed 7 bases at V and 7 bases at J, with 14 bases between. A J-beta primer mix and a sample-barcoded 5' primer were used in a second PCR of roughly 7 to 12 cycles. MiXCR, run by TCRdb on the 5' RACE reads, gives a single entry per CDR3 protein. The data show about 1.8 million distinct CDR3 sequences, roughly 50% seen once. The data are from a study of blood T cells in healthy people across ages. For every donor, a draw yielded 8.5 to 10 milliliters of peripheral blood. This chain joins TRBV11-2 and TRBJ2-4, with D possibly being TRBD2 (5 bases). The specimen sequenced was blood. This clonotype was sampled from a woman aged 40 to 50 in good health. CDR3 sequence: CASTLEGGNIQYF. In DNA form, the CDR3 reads TGTGCCAGCACCCTCGAGGGTGGGAACATTCAGTACTTC.